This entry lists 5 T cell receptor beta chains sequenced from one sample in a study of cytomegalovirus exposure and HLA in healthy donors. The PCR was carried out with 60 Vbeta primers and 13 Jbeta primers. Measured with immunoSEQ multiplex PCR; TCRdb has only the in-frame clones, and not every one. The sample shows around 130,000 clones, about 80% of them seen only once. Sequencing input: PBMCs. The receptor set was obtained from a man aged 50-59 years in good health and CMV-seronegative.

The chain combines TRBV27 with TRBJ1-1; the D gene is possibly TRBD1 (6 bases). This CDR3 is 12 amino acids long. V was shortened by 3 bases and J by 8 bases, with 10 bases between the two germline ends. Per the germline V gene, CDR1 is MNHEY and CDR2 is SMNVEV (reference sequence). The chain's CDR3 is CASSFRGGEAFF. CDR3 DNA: TGTGCCAGCAGTTTCCGTGGGGGCGAAGCTTTCTTT.

CDR3 nucleotides: TGTGCCAGCAGTTTACGGGGTGTTCAGCCCCAGCATTTT. Its protein product is CASSLRGVQPQHF. J is TRBJ1-5 and V is TRBV28; D call uncertain. Between the trimmed V and J ends, which lost 2 bases and 6 bases, there was a span of 8 bases. Germline V lookup: CDR1 MDHEN, CDR2 SYDVKM. The CDR3 loop spans 13 amino acids.

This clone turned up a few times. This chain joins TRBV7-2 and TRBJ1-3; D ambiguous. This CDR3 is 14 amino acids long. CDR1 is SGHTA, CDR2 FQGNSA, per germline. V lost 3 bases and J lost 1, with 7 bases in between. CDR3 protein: CASSFQASGNTIYF. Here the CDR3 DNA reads TGTGCCAGCAGCTTTCAGGCTTCTGGAAACACCATATATTTT.

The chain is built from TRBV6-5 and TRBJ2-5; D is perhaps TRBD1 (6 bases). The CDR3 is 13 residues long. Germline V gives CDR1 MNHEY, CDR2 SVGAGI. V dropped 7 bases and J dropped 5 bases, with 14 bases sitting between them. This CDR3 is CASKTGPRETQYF. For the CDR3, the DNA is TGTGCCAGCAAAACAGGGCCGCGGGAGACCCAGTACTTC.

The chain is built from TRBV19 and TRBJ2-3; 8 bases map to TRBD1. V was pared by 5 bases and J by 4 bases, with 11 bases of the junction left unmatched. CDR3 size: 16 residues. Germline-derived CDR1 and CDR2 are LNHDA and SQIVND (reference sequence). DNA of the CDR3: TGTGCCAGTAGTGCCCAGGGGGCCGCAGGTGCAGATACGCAGTATTTT. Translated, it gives CASSAQGAAGADTQYF.